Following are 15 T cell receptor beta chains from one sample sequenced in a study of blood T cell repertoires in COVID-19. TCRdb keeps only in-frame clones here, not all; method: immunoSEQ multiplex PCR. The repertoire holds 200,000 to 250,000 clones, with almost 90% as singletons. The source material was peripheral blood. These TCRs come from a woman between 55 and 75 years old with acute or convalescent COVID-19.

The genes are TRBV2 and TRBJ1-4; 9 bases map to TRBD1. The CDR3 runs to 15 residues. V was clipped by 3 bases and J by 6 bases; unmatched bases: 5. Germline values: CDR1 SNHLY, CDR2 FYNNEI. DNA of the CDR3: TGTGCCAGCAGTGACCGACAGGGGGGTCATGAAAAACTGTTTTTT. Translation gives CASSDRQGGHEKLFF.

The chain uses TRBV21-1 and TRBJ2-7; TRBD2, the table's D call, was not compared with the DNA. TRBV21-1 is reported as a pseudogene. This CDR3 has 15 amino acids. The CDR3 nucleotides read TGTGCCAGCAGCAATACTAGCGGCCCTGCCTACGAGCAGTACTTC. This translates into CASSNTSGPAYEQYF.

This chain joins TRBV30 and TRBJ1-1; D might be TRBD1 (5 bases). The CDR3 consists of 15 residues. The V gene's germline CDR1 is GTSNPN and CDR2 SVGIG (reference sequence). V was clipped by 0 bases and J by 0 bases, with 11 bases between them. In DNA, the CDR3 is TGTGCCTGGAGTGTAGGGGCAGTCATGAACACTGAAGCTTTCTTT. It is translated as CAWSVGAVMNTEAFF.

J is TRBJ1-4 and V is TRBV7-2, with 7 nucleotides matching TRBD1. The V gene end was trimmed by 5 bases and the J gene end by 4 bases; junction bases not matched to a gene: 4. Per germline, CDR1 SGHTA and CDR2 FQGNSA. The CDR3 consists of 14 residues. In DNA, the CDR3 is TGTGCCAGCAGCGAAGACAGGGTTAATGAAAAACTGTTTTTT. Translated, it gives CASSEDRVNEKLFF.

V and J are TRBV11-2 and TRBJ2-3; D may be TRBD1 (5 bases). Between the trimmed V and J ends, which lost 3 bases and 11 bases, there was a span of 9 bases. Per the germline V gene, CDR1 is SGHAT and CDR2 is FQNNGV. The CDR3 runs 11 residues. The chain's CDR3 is CASSLQGKQYF. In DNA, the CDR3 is TGTGCCAGCAGCTTGCAGGGAAAGCAGTATTTT.

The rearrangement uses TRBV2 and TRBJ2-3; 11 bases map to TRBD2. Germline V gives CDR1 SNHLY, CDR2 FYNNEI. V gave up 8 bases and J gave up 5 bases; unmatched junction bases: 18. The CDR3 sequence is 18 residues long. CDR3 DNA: TGTGCCAGCTATAGCGGGAGGGCCGGGCCCAAGATTCGAGATACGCAGTATTTT. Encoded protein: CASYSGRAGPKIRDTQYF.

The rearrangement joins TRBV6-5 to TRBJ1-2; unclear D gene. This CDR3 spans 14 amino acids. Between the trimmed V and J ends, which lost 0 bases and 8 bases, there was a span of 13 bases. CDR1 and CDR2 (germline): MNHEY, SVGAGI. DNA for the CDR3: TGTGCCAGCAGTTACTCGAGGCAAATGTTCGGCTACACCTTC. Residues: CASSYSRQMFGYTF.

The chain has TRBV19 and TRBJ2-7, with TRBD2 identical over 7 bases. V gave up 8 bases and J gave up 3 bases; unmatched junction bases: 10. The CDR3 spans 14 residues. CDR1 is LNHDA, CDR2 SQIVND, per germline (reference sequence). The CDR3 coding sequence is TGTGCCAGTTCCAGGGTTGCGGGAGTCTACGAGCAGTACTTC. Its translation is CASSRVAGVYEQYF.

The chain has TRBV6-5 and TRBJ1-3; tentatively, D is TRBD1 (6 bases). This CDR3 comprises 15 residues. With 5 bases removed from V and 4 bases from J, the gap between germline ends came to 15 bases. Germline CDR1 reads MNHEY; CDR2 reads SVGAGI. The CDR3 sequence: CASSTGGGRGNTIYF. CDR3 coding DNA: TGTGCCAGCAGTACCGGGGGGGGGCGAGGAAACACCATATATTTT.

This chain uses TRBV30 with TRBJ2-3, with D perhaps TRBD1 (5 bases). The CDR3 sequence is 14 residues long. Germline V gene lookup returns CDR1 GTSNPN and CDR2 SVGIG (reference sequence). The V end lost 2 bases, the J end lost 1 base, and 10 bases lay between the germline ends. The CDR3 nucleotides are TGTGCCTGGAGTCTCCCGACAGGCACAGATACGCAGTATTTT. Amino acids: CAWSLPTGTDTQYF.

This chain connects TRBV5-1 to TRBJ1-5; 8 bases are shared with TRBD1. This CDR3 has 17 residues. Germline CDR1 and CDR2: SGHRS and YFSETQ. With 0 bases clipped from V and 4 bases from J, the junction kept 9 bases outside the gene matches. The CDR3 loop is CASSLGQGTTGNQPQHF. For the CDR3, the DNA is TGCGCCAGCAGCTTGGGACAGGGGACGACCGGGAATCAGCCCCAGCATTTT. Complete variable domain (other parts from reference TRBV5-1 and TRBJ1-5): KAGVTQTPRYLIKTRGQQVTLSCSPISGHRSVSWYQQTPGQGLQFLFEYFSETQRNKGNFPGRFSGRQFSNSRSEMNVSTLELGDSALYLCASSLGQGTTGNQPQHFGDGTRLSIL.

For the CDR3, the DNA is TGTGCCTGGAGCCCGGGACAGGGGGCCTATGAGCCCCAGCATTTT. Translated: CAWSPGQGAYEPQHF. The V and J genes are TRBV30 and TRBJ1-5; TRBD1 matches at 12 bases. CDR1 and CDR2 from the germline V gene are GTSNPN and SVGIG (reference sequence). The trim removed 3 bases at V and 8 bases at J, leaving 8 bases unmatched. The CDR3 is made up of 15 amino acids. Variable domain in full (rest from reference TRBV30 and TRBJ1-5): SQTIHQWPATLVQPVGSPLSLECTVEGTSNPNLYWYRQAAGRGLQLLFYSVGIGQISSEVPQNLSASRPQDRQFILSSKKLLLSDSGFYLCAWSPGQGAYEPQHFGDGTRLSIL.

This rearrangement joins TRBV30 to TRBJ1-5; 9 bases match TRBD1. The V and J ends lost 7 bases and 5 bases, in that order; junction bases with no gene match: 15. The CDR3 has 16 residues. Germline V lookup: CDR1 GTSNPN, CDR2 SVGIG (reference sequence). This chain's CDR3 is CAYAGTGRTIDQPQHF. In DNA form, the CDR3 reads TGTGCCTACGCCGGGACAGGGAGGACAATTGATCAGCCCCAGCATTTT.

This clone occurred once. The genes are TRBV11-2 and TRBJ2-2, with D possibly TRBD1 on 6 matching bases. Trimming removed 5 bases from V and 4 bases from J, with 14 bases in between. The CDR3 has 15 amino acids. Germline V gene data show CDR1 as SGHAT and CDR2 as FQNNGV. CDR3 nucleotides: TGTGCCAGCAGCCCCACAGGGTTTGTCACCGGGGAGCTGTTTTTT. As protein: CASSPTGFVTGELFF.

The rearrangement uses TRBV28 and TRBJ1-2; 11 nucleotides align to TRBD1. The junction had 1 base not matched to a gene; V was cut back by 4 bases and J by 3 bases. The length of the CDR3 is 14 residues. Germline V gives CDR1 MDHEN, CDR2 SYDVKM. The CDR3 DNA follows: TGTGCCAGCAGTTGGGGACAGGGGGACTATGGCTACACCTTC. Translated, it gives CASSWGQGDYGYTF.